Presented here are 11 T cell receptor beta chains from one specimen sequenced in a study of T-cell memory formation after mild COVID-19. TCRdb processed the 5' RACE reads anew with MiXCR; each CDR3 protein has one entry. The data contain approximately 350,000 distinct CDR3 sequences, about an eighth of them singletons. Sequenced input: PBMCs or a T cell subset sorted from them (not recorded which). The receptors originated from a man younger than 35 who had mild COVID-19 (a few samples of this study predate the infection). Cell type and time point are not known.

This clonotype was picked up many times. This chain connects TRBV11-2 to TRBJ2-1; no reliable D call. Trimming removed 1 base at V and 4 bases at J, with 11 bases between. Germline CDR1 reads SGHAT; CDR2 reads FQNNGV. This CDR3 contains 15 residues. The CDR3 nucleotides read TGTGCCAGCAGCTTAGGGCCTACAGTATACAATGAGCAGTTCTTC. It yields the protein CASSLGPTVYNEQFF.

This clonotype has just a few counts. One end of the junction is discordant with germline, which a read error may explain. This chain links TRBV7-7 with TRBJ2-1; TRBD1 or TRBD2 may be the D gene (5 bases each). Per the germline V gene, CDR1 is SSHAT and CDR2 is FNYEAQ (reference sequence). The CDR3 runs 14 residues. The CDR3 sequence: CASSLTGQGSEQFF. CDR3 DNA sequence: TGTGCTAGCAGCTTAACGGGGCAGGGAAGTGAGCAGTTCTTC.

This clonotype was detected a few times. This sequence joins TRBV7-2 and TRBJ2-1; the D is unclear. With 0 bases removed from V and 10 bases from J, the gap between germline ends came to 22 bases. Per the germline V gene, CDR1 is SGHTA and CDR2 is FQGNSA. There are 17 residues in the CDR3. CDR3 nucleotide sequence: TGTGCCAGCAGCTTAGCAGCAGGTGGACCGGCCCAGGTCGAGCAGTTCTTC. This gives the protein CASSLAAGGPAQVEQFF.

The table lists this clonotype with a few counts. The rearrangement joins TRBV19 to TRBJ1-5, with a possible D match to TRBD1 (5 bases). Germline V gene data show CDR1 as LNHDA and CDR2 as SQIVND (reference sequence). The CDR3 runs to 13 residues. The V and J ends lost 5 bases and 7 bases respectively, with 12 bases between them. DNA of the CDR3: TGTGCCAGTAGTCCCTCCCGGGGGCAGCCCCAGCATTTT. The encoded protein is CASSPSRGQPQHF.

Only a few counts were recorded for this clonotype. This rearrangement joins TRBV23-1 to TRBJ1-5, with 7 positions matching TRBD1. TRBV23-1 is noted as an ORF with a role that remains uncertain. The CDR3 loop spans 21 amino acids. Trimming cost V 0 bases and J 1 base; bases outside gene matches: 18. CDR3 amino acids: CASSQSGLNRGQFSSNQPQHF. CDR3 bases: TGCGCCAGCAGTCAATCGGGGCTTAATCGGGGACAGTTCTCAAGCAATCAGCCCCAGCATTTT.

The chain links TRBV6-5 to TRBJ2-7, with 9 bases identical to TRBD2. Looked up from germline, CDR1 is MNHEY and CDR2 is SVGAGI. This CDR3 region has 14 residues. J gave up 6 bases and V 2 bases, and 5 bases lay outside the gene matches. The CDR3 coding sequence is TGTGCCAGCAGTTACGCGGGGGGGCCTCTCGAGCAGTACTTC. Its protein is CASSYAGGPLEQYF.

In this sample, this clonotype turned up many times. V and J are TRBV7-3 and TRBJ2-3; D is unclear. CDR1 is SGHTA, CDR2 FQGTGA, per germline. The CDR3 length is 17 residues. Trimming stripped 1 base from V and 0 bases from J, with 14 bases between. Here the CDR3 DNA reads TGTGCCAGCAGCTTAATCTCGGCTATCACTAGCACAGATACGCAGTATTTT. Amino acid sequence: CASSLISAITSTDTQYF.

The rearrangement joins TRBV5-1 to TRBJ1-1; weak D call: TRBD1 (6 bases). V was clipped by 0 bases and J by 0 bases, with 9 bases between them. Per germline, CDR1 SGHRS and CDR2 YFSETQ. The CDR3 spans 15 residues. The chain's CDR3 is CASSLVGQMNTEAFF. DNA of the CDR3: TGCGCCAGCAGCTTGGTCGGACAGATGAACACTGAAGCTTTCTTT.

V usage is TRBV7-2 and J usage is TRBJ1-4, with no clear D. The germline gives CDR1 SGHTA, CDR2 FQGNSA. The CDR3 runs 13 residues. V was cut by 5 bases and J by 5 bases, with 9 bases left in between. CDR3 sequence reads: CASSRDINEKLFF. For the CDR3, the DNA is TGTGCCAGCAGCCGCGATATAAATGAAAAACTGTTTTTT.

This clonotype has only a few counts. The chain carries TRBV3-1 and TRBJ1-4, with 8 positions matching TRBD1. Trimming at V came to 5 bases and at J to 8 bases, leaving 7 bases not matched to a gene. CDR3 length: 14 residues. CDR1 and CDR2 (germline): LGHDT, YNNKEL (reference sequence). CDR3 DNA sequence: TGTGCCAGCAGCGTGGGACAGGCCGGAGAAAAACTGTTTTTT. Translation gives CASSVGQAGEKLFF.

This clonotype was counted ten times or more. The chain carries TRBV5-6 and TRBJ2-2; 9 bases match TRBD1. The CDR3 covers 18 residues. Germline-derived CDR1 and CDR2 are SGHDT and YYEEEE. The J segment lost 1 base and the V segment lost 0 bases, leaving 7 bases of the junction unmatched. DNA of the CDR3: TGTGCCAGCAGCTTGGGCTTCCCGGGACAGGGGAACACCGGGGAGCTGTTTTTT. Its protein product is CASSLGFPGQGNTGELFF.